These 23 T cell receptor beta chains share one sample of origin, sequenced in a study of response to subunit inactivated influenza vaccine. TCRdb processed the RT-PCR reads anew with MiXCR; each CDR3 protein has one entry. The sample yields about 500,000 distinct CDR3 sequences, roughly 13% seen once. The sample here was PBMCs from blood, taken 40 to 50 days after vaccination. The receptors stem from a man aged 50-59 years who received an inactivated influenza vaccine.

The CDR3 DNA reads as TGTGCCAGCAGTTTTCGTCCCAGGGGCGCCCAGTACTTC. This encodes CASSFRPRGAQYF. This chain uses TRBV12-3 or TRBV12-4 with TRBJ2-5, with D tentatively TRBD1 (6 bases). The CDR3 totals 13 residues. V was trimmed by 3 bases and J by 9 bases, leaving 14 bases between them.

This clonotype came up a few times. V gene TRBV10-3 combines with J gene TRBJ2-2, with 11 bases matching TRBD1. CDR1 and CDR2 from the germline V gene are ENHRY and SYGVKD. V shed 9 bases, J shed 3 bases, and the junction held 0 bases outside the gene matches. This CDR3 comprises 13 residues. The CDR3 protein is CAMGQGDTGELFF. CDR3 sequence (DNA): TGTGCCATGGGACAGGGGGACACCGGGGAGCTGTTTTTT.

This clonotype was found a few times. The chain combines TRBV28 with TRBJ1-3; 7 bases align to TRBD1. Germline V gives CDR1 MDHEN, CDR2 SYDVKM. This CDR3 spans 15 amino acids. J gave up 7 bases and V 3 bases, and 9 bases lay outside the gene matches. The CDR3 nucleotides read TGTGCCAGCAGTTTGACAGGGACCTTCTGGAACACCATATATTTT. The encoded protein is CASSLTGTFWNTIYF.

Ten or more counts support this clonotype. The CDR3 spells CASSSRIWASGSYNEQFF. The DNA for the CDR3 is TGTGCCAGCAGTTCCCGCATCTGGGCTAGCGGGTCCTACAATGAGCAGTTCTTC. The rearrangement links TRBV28 to TRBJ2-1; 8 nucleotides line up with TRBD2. Germline-derived CDR1 and CDR2 are MDHEN and SYDVKM. The CDR3 covers 18 residues. After removal of 4 bases from V and 1 base from J, the junction contained 12 bases not matched to a gene. Full variable domain (rest looked up from reference TRBV28 and TRBJ2-1): DVKVTQSSRYLVKRTGEKVFLECVQDMDHENMFWYRQDPGLGLRLIYFSYDVKMKEKGDIPEGYSVSREKKERFSLILESASTNQTSMYLCASSSRIWASGSYNEQFFGPGTRLTVL.

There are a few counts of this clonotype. CDR3 amino acids: CASSRQGGGTDTQYF. In nucleotides, the CDR3 is TGCGCCAGCAGCCGACAGGGAGGCGGCACAGATACGCAGTATTTT. The V gene is TRBV5-1, the J gene TRBJ2-3; TRBD1 might be the D (7 bases). Per germline, CDR1 SGHRS and CDR2 YFSETQ. Trimming removed 4 bases from V and 1 base from J, with 13 bases in between. The CDR3 is 15 amino acids.

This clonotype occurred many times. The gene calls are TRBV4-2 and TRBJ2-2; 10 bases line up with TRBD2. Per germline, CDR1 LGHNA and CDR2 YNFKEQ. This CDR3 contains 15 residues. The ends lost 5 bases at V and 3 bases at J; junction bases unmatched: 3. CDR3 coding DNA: TGTGCCAGCAGCACTAGCGGGACAGACACCGGGGAGCTGTTTTTT. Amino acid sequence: CASSTSGTDTGELFF.

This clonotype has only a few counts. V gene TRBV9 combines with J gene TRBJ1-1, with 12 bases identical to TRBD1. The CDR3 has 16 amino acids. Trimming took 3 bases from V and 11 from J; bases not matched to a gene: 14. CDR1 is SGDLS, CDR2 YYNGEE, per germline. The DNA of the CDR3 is TGTGCCAGCAGCGGAACCGTAACGGGACAGGGGGCCGTTGCTTTCTTT. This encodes CASSGTVTGQGAVAFF. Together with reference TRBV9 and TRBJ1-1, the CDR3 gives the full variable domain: DSGVTQTPKHLITATGQRVTLRCSPRSGDLSVYWYQQSLDQGLQFLIQYYNGEERAKGNILERFSAQQFPDLHSELNLSSLELGDSALYFCASSGTVTGQGAVAFFGQGTRLTVV.

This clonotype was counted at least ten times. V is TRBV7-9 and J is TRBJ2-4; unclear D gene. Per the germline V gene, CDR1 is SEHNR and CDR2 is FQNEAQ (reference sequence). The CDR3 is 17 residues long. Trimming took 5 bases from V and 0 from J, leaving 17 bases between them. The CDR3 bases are TGTGCCAGCAGCCGTATATCGGACCCACTAGCCAAAAACATTCAGTACTTC. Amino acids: CASSRISDPLAKNIQYF.

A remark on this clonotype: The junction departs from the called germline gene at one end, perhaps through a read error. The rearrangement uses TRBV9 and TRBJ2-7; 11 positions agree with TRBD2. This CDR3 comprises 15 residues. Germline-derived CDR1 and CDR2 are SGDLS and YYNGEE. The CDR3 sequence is CASSVGTSGFYEHYF. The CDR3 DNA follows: TGTGCCAGCAGCGTAGGGACTAGCGGGTTCTACGAGCACTACTTC.

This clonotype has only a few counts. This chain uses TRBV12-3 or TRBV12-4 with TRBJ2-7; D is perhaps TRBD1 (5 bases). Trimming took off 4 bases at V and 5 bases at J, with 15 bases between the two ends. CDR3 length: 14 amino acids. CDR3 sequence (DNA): TGTGCCAGCAGTTATGGACACTCCTTAAACGAGCAGTACTTC. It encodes CASSYGHSLNEQYF.

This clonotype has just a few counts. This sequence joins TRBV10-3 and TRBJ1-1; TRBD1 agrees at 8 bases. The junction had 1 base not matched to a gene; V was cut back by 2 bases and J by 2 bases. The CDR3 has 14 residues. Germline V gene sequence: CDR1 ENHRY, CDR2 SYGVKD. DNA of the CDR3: TGTGCCATCAGTGAGGACAGGGGAAACACTGAAGCTTTCTTT. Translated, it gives CAISEDRGNTEAFF.

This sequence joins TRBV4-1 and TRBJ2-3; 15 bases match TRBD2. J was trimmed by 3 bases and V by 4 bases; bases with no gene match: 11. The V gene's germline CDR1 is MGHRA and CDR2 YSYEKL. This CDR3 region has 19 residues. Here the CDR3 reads CASSPGLAGGQVFTDTQYF. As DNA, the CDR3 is TGCGCCAGCAGCCCGGGACTAGCGGGGGGCCAGGTCTTTACAGATACGCAGTATTTT.

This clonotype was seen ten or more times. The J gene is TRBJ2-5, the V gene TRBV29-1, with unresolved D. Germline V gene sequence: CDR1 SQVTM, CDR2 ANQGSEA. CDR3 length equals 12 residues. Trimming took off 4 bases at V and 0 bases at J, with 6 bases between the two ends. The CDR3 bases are TGCAGCGTTGGGGCAGACCAAGAGACCCAGTACTTC. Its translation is CSVGADQETQYF. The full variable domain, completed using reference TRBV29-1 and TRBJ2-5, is SAVISQKPSRDICQRGTSLTIQCQVDSQVTMMFWYRQQPGQSLTLIATANQGSEATYESGFVIDKFPISRPNLTFSTLTVSNMSPEDSSIYLCSVGADQETQYFGPGTRLLVL.

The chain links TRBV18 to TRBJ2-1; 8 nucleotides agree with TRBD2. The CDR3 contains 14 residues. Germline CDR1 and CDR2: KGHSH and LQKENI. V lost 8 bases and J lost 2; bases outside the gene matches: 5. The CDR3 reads CASRGGRTYNEQFF. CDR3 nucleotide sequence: TGTGCCAGCCGGGGGGGGCGTACCTACAATGAGCAGTTCTTC.

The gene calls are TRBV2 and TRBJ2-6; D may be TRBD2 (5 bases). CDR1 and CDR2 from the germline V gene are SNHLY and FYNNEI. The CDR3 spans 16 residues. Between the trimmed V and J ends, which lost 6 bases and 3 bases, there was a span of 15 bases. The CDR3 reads CASSWRVGFGANVLTF. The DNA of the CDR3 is TGTGCCAGCAGCTGGCGGGTCGGTTTTGGGGCCAACGTCCTGACTTTC.

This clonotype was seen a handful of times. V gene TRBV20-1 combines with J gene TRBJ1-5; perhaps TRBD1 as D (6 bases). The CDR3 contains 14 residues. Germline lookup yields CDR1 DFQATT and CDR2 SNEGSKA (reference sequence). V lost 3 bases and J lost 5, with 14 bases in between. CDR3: CSARRGQFDQPQHF. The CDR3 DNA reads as TGCAGTGCTAGGCGCGGACAGTTCGATCAGCCCCAGCATTTT.

CDR3 DNA sequence: TGCAGTGCTTTGGCCATGATCAACACTGAAGCTTTCTTT. Its translation: CSALAMINTEAFF. V is TRBV20-1 and J is TRBJ1-1; no definite D call. The germline gives CDR1 DFQATT, CDR2 SNEGSKA (reference sequence). Trimming took off 5 bases at V and 2 bases at J, with 12 bases between the two ends. The CDR3 length is 13 residues.

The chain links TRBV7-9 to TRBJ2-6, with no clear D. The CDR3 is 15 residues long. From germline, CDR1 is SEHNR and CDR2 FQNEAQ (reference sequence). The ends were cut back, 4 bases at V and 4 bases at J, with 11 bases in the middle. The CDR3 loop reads CASSSSPLGANVLTF. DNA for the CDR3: TGTGCCAGCAGCTCATCCCCGTTAGGGGCCAACGTCCTGACTTTC. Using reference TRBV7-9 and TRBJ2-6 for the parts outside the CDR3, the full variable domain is DTGVSQNPRHKITKRGQNVTFRCDPISEHNRLYWYRQTLGQGPEFLTYFQNEAQLEKSRLLSDRFSAERPKGSFSTLEIQRTEQGDSAMYLCASSSSPLGANVLTFGAGSRLTVL.

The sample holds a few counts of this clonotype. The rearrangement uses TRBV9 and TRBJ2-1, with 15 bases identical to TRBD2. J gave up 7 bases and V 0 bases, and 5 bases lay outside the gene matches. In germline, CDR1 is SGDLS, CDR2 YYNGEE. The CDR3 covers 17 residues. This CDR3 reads CASSVAGGLAGGNEQFF. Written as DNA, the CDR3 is TGTGCCAGCAGCGTAGCTGGGGGACTAGCGGGGGGTAATGAGCAGTTCTTC.

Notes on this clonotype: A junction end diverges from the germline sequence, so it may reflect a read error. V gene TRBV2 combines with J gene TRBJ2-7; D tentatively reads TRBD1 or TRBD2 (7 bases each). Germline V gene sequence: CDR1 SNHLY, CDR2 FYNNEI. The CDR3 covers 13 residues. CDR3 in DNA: TGTGCCAGCAGTGCACAGGGGAGGGACGAGCAGCACTTC. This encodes CASSAQGRDEQHF.

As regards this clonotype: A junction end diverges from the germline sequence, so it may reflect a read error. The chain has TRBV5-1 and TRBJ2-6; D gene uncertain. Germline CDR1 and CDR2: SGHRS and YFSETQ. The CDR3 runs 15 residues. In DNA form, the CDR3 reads TGCACCAGCAGCTTGGATTTCTCTGGGGCCAACGTCCTGACTTTC. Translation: CTSSLDFSGANVLTF.

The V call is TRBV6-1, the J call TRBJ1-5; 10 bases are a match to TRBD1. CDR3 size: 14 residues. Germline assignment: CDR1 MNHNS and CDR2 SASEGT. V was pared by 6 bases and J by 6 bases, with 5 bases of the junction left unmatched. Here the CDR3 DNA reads TGTGCCAGCAGGGGGACAGGGGAGGGTCAGCCCCAGCATTTT. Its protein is CASRGTGEGQPQHF.

CDR3 residues: CSAPRGQDEQYF. CDR3 DNA: TGCAGTGCCCCCCGAGGCCAGGACGAGCAGTACTTC. V and J are TRBV20-1 and TRBJ2-7; D gene ambiguous. V dropped 6 bases and J dropped 5 bases, with 14 bases sitting between them. Germline loops: CDR1 DFQATT, CDR2 SNEGSKA (reference sequence). The CDR3 length is 12 residues.